This TCR beta chain came from a study of human T cells and chemical hapten exposure. Study findings and constraints: Controls had significantly fewer large CDR3 similarity clusters than were formed by expanded TCRs. The donor cohort had alopecia, so its immune response may not match that of healthy people.

Germline CDR1 and CDR2: MDHEN and SYDVKM. The CDR3 sequence is 15 residues long. With 5 bases clipped from V and 5 bases from J, the junction kept 5 bases outside the gene matches. Original data processing: Counts of TCRs in each sample centred on a median of about 99,000 and extended from about 24,000 to 680,000. TCRdb independently ran MiXCR on the RACE reads; one entry per CDR3 protein. TCRdb, rather than the study authors, made the V and J calls. The profile shows over 70,000 distinct CDR3 sequences, 8.5% of them singletons. Worth noting for this clonotype: What it binds is unknown.

Time point of the sample: patch test 2, 6 weeks after DPC sensitization. The treatment here: therapeutic diphenylcyclopropenone sensitization with weekly scalp DPC. The study drew its donors from alopecia patients who were 18 to 70 years old and suitable for DPC. The sequence was obtained from a woman aged 45-59 years with alopecia areata. Some clones in this sample may be carry-over from other donors' samples. Sample: whole blood, taken in connection with sensitization to the hapten diphenylcyclopropenone (DPC). J is TRBJ2-3 and V is TRBV28; the match to TRBD2 covers 12 bases. The CDR3 loop is CASSARLAGVDTQYF. DNA for the CDR3: TGTGCCAGCAGTGCCCGACTAGCGGGAGTAGATACGCAGTATTTT.